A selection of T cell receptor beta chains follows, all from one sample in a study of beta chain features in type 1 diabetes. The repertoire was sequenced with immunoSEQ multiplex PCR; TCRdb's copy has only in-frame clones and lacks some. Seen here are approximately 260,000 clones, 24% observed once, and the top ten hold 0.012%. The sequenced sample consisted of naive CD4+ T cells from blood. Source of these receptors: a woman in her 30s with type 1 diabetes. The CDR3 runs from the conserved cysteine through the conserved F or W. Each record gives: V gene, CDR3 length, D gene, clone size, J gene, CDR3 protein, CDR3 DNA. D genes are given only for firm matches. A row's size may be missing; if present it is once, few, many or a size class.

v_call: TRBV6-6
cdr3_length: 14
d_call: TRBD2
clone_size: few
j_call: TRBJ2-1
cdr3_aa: CASSSASGIYEQFF
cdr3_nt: TGTGCCAGCAGTTCGGCTAGCGGGATCTATGAGCAGTTCTTC

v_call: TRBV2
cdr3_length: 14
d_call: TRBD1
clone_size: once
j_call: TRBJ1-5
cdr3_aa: CASSQQGWMQPQHF
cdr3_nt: TGTGCCAGCAGTCAACAGGGGTGGATGCAGCCCCAGCATTTT

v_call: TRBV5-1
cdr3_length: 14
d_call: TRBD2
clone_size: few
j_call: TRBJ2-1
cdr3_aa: CASSVLAGANEQFF
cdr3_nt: TGCGCCAGCAGCGTACTAGCGGGAGCCAATGAGCAGTTCTTC

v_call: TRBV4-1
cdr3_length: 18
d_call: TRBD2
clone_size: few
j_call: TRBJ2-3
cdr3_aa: CASSQGKPQREGTDTQYF
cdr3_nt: TGCGCCAGCAGCCAAGGGAAACCCCAGCGGGAAGGGACAGATACGCAGTATTTT

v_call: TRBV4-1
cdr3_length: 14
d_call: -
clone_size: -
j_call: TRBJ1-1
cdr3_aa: CASSQDYGTPEAFF
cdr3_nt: TGCGCCAGCAGCCAAGACTACGGGACTCCTGAAGCTTTCTTT

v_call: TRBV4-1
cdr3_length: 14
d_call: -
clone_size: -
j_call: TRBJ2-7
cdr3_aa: CASSLIPRSYEQYF
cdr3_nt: TGCGCCAGCAGCCTTATCCCACGCAGCTACGAGCAGTACTTC

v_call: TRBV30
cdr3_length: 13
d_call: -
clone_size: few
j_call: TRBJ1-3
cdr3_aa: CAWSTGAGNTIYF
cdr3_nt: TGTGCCTGGAGTACAGGTGCTGGAAACACCATATATTTT

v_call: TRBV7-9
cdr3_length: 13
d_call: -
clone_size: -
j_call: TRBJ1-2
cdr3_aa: CASSLRPGDGYTF
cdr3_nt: TGTGCCAGCAGCTTAAGGCCAGGCGATGGCTACACCTTC

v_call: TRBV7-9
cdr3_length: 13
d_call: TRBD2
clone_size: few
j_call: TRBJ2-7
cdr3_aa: CASSLLAAYEQYF
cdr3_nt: TGTGCCAGCAGCCTACTAGCGGCCTACGAGCAGTACTTC

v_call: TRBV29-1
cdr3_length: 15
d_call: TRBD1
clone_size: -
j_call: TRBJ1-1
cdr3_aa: CSVAGDSHFNTEAFF
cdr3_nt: TGCAGCGTAGCCGGGGACAGCCACTTCAACACTGAAGCTTTCTTT

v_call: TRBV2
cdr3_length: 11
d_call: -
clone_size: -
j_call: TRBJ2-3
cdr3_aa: CASSITDTQYF
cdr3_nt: TGTGCCAGCAGCATCACAGATACGCAGTATTTT

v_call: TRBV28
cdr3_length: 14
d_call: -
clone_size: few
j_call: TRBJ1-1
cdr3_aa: CASSPGQTNTEAFF
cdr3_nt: TGTGCCAGCAGTCCTGGACAGACTAACACTGAAGCTTTCTTT

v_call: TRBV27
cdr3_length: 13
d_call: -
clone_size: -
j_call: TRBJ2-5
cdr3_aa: CASGEQGRETQYF
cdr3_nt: TGTGCCAGCGGAGAACAAGGGAGGGAGACCCAGTACTTC

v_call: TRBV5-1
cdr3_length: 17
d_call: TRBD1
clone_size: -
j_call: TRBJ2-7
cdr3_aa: CASSLAKGQGASYEQYF
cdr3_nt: TGCGCCAGCAGCTTGGCCAAAGGACAGGGGGCAAGCTACGAGCAGTACTTC

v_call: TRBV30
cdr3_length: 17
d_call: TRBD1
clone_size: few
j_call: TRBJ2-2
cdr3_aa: CAWSALMGQGASGELFF
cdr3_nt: TGTGCCTGGAGCGCATTGATGGGACAGGGGGCATCCGGGGAGCTGTTTTTT

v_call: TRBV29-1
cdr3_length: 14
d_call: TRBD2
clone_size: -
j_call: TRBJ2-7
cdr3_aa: CSAKTSGGTYEQYF
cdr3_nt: TGCAGCGCTAAGACTAGCGGGGGAACCTACGAGCAGTACTTC

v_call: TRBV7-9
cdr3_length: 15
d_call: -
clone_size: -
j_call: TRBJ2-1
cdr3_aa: CASSLEAVSYNEQFF
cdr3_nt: TGTGCCAGCAGCTTAGAGGCGGTCTCCTACAATGAGCAGTTCTTC

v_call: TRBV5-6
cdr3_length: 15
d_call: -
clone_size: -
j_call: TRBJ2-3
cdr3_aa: CASSADQGRGGTQYF
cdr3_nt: TGTGCCAGCAGCGCCGACCAGGGTAGGGGCGGTACGCAGTATTTT

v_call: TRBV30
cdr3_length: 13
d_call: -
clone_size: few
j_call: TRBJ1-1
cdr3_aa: CAWSPNTGTEAFF
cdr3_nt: TGTGCCTGGAGTCCAAACACGGGCACTGAAGCTTTCTTT

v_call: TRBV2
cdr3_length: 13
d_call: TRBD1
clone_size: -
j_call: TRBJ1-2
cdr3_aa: CASREDRGNGYTF
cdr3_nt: TGTGCCAGCAGGGAGGACAGGGGAAACGGCTACACCTTC

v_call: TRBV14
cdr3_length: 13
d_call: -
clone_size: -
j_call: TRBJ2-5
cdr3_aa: CASSQDLAETQYF
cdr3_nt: TGTGCCAGCAGCCAAGATCTAGCAGAGACCCAGTACTTC